This is a list of T cell receptor beta chains from one sample in a study of T cells in tuberculosis. Here immunoSEQ multiplex PCR was the method, and the copy in TCRdb shows in-frame clones only, minus some. This table holds 30,000 to 35,000 clones, 75% to 95% found once. Material: PBMCs, obtained at tuberculosis diagnosis. These receptors all come from an adult with tuberculosis. Both conserved end residues are part of each CDR3. A D gene is named only where the DNA matches it firmly. Some rows have no size entry. The others give once, few or many, or a class for an expanded clone.

d_call,j_call,v_call,clone_size,cdr3_aa,cdr3_nt
.,TRBJ2-7,TRBV5-1,.,CASSPRQATAYEQYF,TGCGCCAGCAGCCCCCGACAGGCGACTGCCTACGAGCAGTACTTC
TRBD1,TRBJ1-2,TRBV11-2,.,CASSFGQGLWGYTF,TGTGCCAGCAGCTTCGGACAGGGCCTCTGGGGCTACACCTTC
.,TRBJ1-6,TRBV7-2,.,CASSLFGANSPLHF,TGTGCCAGCAGCTTATTTGGGGCCAATTCACCCCTCCACTTT
.,TRBJ2-6,TRBV7-2,.,CASSNDRSGANVLTF,TGTGCCAGCAGCAACGACAGATCTGGGGCCAACGTCCTGACTTTC
.,TRBJ1-1,TRBV6-5,.,CASSYDRLNTEAFF,TGTGCCAGCAGTTATGACAGGCTGAACACTGAAGCTTTCTTT
.,TRBJ1-2,TRBV7-2,.,CASSLASPNYGYTF,TGTGCCAGCAGCTTAGCGTCTCCTAACTATGGCTACACCTTC
.,TRBJ2-1,TRBV12-5,.,CASAYLQGRSEQFF,TGTGCTAGTGCCTATCTACAGGGGAGGAGTGAGCAGTTCTTC
TRBD1,TRBJ1-2,TRBV6-4,.,CASSEPGTGVDGYTF,TGTGCCAGCAGTGAACCCGGGACAGGGGTCGATGGCTACACCTTC
.,TRBJ2-1,TRBV6-5,.,CASSLAGLGGEQFF,TGTGCCAGCAGTCTGGCGGGTCTCGGTGGTGAGCAGTTCTTC
.,TRBJ1-4,TRBV4-1,.,CASSQGVGYEKLFF,TGCGCCAGCAGCCAAGGGGTCGGGTATGAAAAACTGTTTTTT
TRBD2,TRBJ2-2,TRBV4-1,.,CASSRTGGGDTGELFF,TGCGCCAGCAGCCGAACCGGCGGGGGGGACACCGGGGAGCTGTTTTTT
.,TRBJ2-3,TRBV2,.,CASSDPGSRDTQYF,TGTGCCAGCAGTGACCCGGGGTCCAGAGATACGCAGTATTTT
.,TRBJ2-7,TRBV30,.,CASQGRSEEQYF,TGTGCCTCCCAAGGCAGGTCCGAGGAGCAGTACTTC
TRBD1,TRBJ1-1,TRBV15,.,CATRDRAKNTEAFF,TGTGCCACCCGGGACAGGGCAAAGAACACTGAAGCTTTCTTT
.,TRBJ2-5,TRBV27,.,CASRGQSGRETQYF,TGTGCCAGCAGGGGACAAAGCGGCCGAGAGACCCAGTACTTC
TRBD2,TRBJ2-1,TRBV18,once,CASSPSASGVHNEQFF,TGTGCCAGCTCACCATCCGCTAGCGGGGTTCACAATGAGCAGTTCTTC
.,TRBJ2-3,TRBV20-1,.,CSAEADTQYF,TGCAGTGCAGAGGCGGATACGCAGTATTTT
TRBD1,TRBJ1-2,TRBV6-5,.,CASSYSKTGGDYGYTF,TGTGCCAGCAGTTACTCGAAGACAGGGGGCGACTATGGCTACACCTTC
.,TRBJ1-1,TRBV5-1,.,CASSPRGEGFEAFF,TGCGCCAGCAGCCCCCGTGGAGAAGGTTTTGAAGCTTTCTTT
.,TRBJ2-5,TRBV11-2,.,CASSPTNLKWQETQYF,TGTGCCAGCAGCCCTACTAACCTAAAGTGGCAAGAGACCCAGTACTTC
.,TRBJ2-1,TRBV7-6,.,CASGPYNEQFF,TGTGCCAGCGGGCCCTACAATGAGCAGTTCTTC
TRBD1,TRBJ2-7,TRBV25-1,.,CASSAGQPYEQYF,TGTGCCAGCAGTGCGGGACAGCCCTACGAGCAGTACTTC
TRBD1,TRBJ1-1,TRBV5-5,.,CASSPYLKGATEAFF,TGTGCCAGCAGCCCGTACCTCAAGGGGGCGACTGAAGCTTTCTTT
.,TRBJ1-1,TRBV15,once,CAAGGRTVTEAFF,TGTGCCGCGGGGGGACGTACGGTCACTGAAGCTTTCTTT
.,TRBJ1-4,TRBV28,.,CASSSPRGAFREKLFF,TGTGCCAGCAGCAGCCCCAGGGGCGCCTTTAGGGAAAAACTGTTTTTT
.,TRBJ1-1,TRBV25-1,once,CASSEVGSRSTEAFF,TGTGCCAGCAGTGAAGTCGGTTCCCGATCGACTGAAGCTTTCTTT
TRBD2,TRBJ2-3,TRBV6-1,.,CASSGLAGGPDTQYF,TGTGCCAGCAGTGGACTAGCGGGGGGGCCAGATACGCAGTATTTT
TRBD2,TRBJ2-7,TRBV4-2,.,CASSQDRSGGSSYEQYF,TGTGCCAGCAGCCAAGATCGGAGCGGGGGCAGCTCCTACGAGCAGTACTTC
TRBD1,TRBJ2-3,TRBV29-1,.,CSVGGQGAPDTQYF,TGCAGCGTTGGGGGACAGGGGGCACCAGATACGCAGTATTTT
TRBD1,TRBJ1-2,TRBV7-8,medium-sized,CASSPGTGSHGYTF,TGTGCCAGCAGCCCGGGGACAGGGAGTCATGGCTACACCTTC
.,TRBJ2-4,TRBV7-2,.,CASSLGWWQGRAKNIQYF,TGTGCCAGCAGCTTAGGTTGGTGGCAGGGGCGGGCCAAAAACATTCAGTACTTC
.,TRBJ1-2,TRBV4-1,.,CASSQDPRGGEAGYTF,TGCGCCAGCAGCCAAGATCCTCGGGGGGGCGAAGCTGGCTACACCTTC
TRBD2,TRBJ2-5,TRBV25-1,.,CASSESGAGRETQYF,TGTGCCAGCAGTGAATCTGGAGCGGGGCGGGAGACCCAGTACTTC
TRBD1,TRBJ2-1,TRBV30,once,CAWGGQGNEQFF,TGTGCCTGGGGGGGACAGGGCAATGAGCAGTTCTTC
TRBD1,TRBJ1-5,TRBV7-2,.,CASSLDRALNQPQHF,TGTGCCAGCAGCCTAGACAGGGCCCTCAATCAGCCCCAGCATTTT
TRBD1,TRBJ1-6,TRBV19,few,CATGQGYNSPLHF,TGTGCCACCGGACAGGGATATAATTCACCCCTCCACTTT
.,TRBJ2-3,TRBV2,.,CASGQEGFSTDTQYF,TGTGCCAGCGGGCAGGAAGGTTTTAGCACAGATACGCAGTATTTT
.,TRBJ2-1,TRBV2,.,CASSLSPVGGEQFF,TGTGCCAGCAGTCTTTCCCCGGTGGGAGGTGAGCAGTTCTTC
TRBD1,TRBJ1-4,TRBV28,.,CASSPNPGQGLEKLFF,TGTGCCAGCAGTCCCAACCCGGGACAGGGGCTGGAAAAACTGTTTTTT
.,TRBJ1-1,TRBV28,.,CASSLIQVNTEAFF,TGTGCCAGCAGCCTAATACAGGTGAACACTGAAGCTTTCTTT
TRBD1,TRBJ1-1,TRBV7-6,few,CASSGQENTEAFF,TGTGCCAGCAGCGGACAGGAAAACACTGAAGCTTTCTTT
.,TRBJ2-7,TRBV5-4,.,CASSLVGYEQYF,TGTGCCAGCAGCTTGGTCGGCTACGAGCAGTACTTC
.,TRBJ2-5,TRBV18,.,CASSRDIEETQYF,TGTGCCAGCTCCCGGGACATCGAAGAGACCCAGTACTTC
.,TRBJ1-2,TRBV18,.,CASSPPLQTASYGYTF,TGTGCCAGCTCACCACCGTTACAGACGGCCAGCTATGGCTACACCTTC
.,TRBJ1-1,TRBV30,.,CAWTIAAGVEAFF,TGTGCCTGGACCATCGCCGCGGGGGTTGAAGCTTTCTTT
.,TRBJ1-2,TRBV6-6,.,CASSYIGNTGGYGYTF,TGTGCCAGCAGTTACATCGGGAACACGGGAGGGTATGGCTACACCTTC
TRBD2,TRBJ2-5,TRBV7-2,.,CASSLSSGAQTQYF,TGTGCCAGCAGCTTGTCTAGCGGGGCACAGACCCAGTACTTC